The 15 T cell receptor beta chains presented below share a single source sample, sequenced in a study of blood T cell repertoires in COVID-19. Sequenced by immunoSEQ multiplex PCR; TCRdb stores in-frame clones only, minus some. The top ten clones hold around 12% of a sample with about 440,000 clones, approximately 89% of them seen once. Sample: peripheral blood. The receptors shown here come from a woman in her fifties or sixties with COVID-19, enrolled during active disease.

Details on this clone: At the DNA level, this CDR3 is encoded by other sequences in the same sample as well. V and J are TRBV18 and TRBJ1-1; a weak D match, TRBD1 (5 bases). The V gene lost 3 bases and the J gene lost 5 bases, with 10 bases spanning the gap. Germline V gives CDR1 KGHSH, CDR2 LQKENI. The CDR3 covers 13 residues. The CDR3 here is CASSPGRGTEAFF. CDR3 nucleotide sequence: TGTGCCAGCTCACCGGGGCGGGGGACTGAAGCTTTCTTT.

CDR3 DNA: TGTGCCAGCAGCTCGACAGGGGTGAACACTGAAGCTTTCTTT. Translated: CASSSTGVNTEAFF. The rearrangement joins TRBV5-4 to TRBJ1-1; 8 bases match TRBD1. Germline assignment: CDR1 SGHNT and CDR2 YYREEE (reference sequence). The CDR3 contains 14 residues. V lost 3 bases and J lost 0; bases outside the gene matches: 1.

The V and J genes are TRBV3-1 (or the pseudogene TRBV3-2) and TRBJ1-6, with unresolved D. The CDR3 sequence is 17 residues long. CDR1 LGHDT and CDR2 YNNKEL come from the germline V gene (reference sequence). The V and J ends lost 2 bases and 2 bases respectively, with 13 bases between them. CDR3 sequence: CASSQFGEWTYNSPLHF. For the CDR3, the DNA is TGTGCCAGCAGCCAATTCGGGGAATGGACCTATAATTCACCCCTCCACTTT.

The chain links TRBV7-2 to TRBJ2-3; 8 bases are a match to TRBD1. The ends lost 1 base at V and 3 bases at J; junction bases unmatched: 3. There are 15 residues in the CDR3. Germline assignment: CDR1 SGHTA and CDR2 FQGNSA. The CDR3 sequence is CASSLVYRGTDTQYF. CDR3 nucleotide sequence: TGTGCCAGCAGCTTAGTGTACAGGGGGACAGATACGCAGTATTTT.

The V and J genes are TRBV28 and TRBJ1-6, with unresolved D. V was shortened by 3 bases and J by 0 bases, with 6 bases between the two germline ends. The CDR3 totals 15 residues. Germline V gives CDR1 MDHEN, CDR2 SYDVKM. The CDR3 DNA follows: TGTGCCAGCAGTTTGGAGAGCTCCTATAATTCACCCCTCCACTTT. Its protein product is CASSLESSYNSPLHF.

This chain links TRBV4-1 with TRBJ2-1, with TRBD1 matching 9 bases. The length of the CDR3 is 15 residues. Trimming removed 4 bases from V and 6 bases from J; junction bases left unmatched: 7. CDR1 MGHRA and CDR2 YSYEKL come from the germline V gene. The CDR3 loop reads CASSPAGTGINEQFF. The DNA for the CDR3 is TGCGCCAGCAGCCCGGCCGGGACAGGGATCAATGAGCAGTTCTTC.

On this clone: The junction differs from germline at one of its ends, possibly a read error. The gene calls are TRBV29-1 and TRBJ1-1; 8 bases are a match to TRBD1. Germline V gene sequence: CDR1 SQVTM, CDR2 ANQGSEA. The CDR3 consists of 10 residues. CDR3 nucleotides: TGCAGCGTTGGGGGGGGACAGGCCTTGTTT. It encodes CSVGGGQALF.

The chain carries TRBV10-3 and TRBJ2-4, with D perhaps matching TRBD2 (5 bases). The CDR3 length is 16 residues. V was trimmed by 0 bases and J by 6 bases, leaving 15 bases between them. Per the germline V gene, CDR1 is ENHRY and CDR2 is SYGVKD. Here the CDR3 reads CAISESRARDINIQYF. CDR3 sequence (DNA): TGTGCCATCAGTGAGTCGAGGGCAAGGGATATAAACATTCAGTACTTC.

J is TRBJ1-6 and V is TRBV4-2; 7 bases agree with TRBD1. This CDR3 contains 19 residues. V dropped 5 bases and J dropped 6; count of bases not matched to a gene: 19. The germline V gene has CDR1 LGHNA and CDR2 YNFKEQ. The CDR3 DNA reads TGTGCCAGCAGCACCCTACAGGGGATTACACCTGTGGGTAATTCACCCCTCCACTTT. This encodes CASSTLQGITPVGNSPLHF.

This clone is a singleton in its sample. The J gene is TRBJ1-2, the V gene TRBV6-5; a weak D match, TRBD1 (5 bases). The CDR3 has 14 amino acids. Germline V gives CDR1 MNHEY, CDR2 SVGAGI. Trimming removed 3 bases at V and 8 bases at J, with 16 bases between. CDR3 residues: CASSYKGFLEGYTF. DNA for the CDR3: TGTGCCAGCAGTTATAAGGGGTTTCTAGAAGGCTACACCTTC.

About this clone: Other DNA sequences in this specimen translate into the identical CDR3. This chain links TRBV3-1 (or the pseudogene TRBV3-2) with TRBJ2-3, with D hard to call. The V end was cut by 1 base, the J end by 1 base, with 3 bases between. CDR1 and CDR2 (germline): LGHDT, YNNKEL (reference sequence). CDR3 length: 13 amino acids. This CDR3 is CASSQAGTDTQYF. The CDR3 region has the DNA TGTGCCAGCAGCCAAGCCGGCACAGATACGCAGTATTTT.

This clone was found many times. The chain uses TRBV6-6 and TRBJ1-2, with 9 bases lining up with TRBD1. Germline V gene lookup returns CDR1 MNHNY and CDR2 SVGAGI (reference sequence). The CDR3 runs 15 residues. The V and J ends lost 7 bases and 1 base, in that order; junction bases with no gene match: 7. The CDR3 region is CASTRQTGGNYGYTF. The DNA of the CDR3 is TGTGCCAGCACGAGGCAGACAGGGGGTAACTATGGCTACACCTTC.

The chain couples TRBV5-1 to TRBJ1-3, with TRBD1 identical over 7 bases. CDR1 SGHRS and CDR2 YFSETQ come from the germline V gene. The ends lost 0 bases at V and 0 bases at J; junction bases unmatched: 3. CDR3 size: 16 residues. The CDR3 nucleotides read TGCGCCAGCAGCTTGGACAGGGGAGGCTCTGGAAACACCATATATTTT. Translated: CASSLDRGGSGNTIYF.

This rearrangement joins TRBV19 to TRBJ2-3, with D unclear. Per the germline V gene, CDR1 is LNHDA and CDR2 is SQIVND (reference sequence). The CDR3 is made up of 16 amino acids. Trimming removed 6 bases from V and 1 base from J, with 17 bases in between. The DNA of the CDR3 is TGTGCCAGTAGCCATCTTGAGCCCCAAGGCACAGATACGCAGTATTTT. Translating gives CASSHLEPQGTDTQYF. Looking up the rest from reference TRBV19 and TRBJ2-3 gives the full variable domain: DGGITQSPKYLFRKEGQNVTLSCEQNLNHDAMYWYRQDPGQGLRLIYYSQIVNDFQKGDIAEGYSVSREKKESFPLTVTSAQKNPTAFYLCASSHLEPQGTDTQYFGPGTRLTVL.

This CDR3 reads CASSNREANTEAFF. The CDR3 DNA sequence: TGTGCCAGCAGTAACAGGGAAGCGAACACTGAAGCTTTCTTT. The chain employs TRBV6-5 and TRBJ1-1; tentative D call: TRBD1 (6 bases). The CDR3 covers 14 residues. Germline CDR1 reads MNHEY; CDR2 reads SVGAGI. Trimming stripped 5 bases from V and 1 base from J, with 11 bases between.